This entry lists 23 T cell receptor beta chains sequenced from one sample in a study of cytomegalovirus exposure and HLA in healthy donors. Both 60 Vbeta primers and 13 Jbeta primers went into the PCR. Some clones are missing from TCRdb's copy, which holds only in-frame ones; the method was immunoSEQ multiplex PCR. This sample's table reports 100,000 to 150,000 clones. Specimen: PBMCs. Source of these receptors: a man younger than 45 in good health and CMV-seronegative.

V and J are TRBV7-6 and TRBJ2-3; tentatively, D is TRBD2 (6 bases). The ends were cut back, 8 bases at V and 5 bases at J, with 23 bases in the middle. The CDR3 spans 16 residues. From germline, CDR1 is SGHVS and CDR2 FNYEAQ. In DNA form, the CDR3 reads TGTGCCAGCGGCAATCTTCTGCGGGGAAAAGGAGATACGCAGTATTTT. Translation: CASGNLLRGKGDTQYF. Together with reference TRBV7-6 and TRBJ2-3, the CDR3 gives the full variable domain: GAGVSQSPRYKVTKRGQDVALRCDPISGHVSLYWYRQALGQGPEFLTYFNYEAQQDKSGLPNDRFSAERPEGSISTLTIQRTEQRDSAMYRCASGNLLRGKGDTQYFGPGTRLTVL.

The rearrangement joins TRBV5-1 to TRBJ2-5; 9 positions agree with TRBD2. The closer fit of TRBJ2-7 to the DNA end suggests the J call may be wrong. There are 14 residues in the CDR3. Germline CDR1 reads SGHRS; CDR2 reads YFSETQ. The DNA for the CDR3 is TGCGCCAGCAGCTCCCCGGGACTAGCTCCCGAGCAGTACTTC. Translating gives CASSSPGLAPEQYF.

CDR3 DNA: TGTGCCAGCAGCTGGGGGGATAATGAGCAGTTCTTC. Protein product: CASSWGDNEQFF. The chain carries TRBV11-3 and TRBJ2-1; perhaps TRBD2 as D (6 bases). Germline V gene sequence: CDR1 SGHNT, CDR2 YENEEA. The CDR3 loop spans 12 amino acids. Trimming left V 4 bases short and J 7 bases short, with 8 bases between.

The chain has TRBV7-9 and TRBJ2-7; 10 bases line up with TRBD2. Looked up from germline, CDR1 is SEHNR and CDR2 is FQNEAQ (reference sequence). With V trimmed by 5 bases and J by 5 bases, 12 bases remained unmatched. The CDR3 loop spans 16 amino acids. The CDR3 here is CASSPVGSGRLDEQYF. The DNA of the CDR3 is TGTGCCAGCAGCCCCGTGGGTAGCGGGAGGTTGGACGAGCAGTACTTC.

The chain uses TRBV5-1 and TRBJ1-2, with 8 bases fitting TRBD1. V trimming: 4 bases; J trimming: 2 bases; junction bases outside the gene matches: 4. Germline V gene data show CDR1 as SGHRS and CDR2 as YFSETQ. The CDR3 spans 14 residues. CDR3 amino acids: CASSTDRGNYGYTF. In DNA, the CDR3 is TGCGCCAGCAGCACTGACAGGGGCAACTATGGCTACACCTTC.

The chain is built from TRBV30 and TRBJ1-1; 7 bases agree with TRBD1. The CDR3 contains 18 residues. Germline trimming cut 2 bases from V and 4 bases from J; bases unmatched to any gene: 19. Looked up from germline, CDR1 is GTSNPN and CDR2 is SVGIG (reference sequence). The CDR3 sequence is CAWSPPVRTGDGGTEAFF. The DNA of the CDR3 is TGTGCCTGGAGTCCCCCTGTCCGGACAGGTGACGGGGGCACTGAAGCTTTCTTT.

The rearrangement joins TRBV19 to TRBJ2-5, with D perhaps matching TRBD2 (5 bases). The CDR3 is made up of 13 amino acids. V lost 4 bases and J 4 bases, leaving 10 bases between the germline ends. CDR1 and CDR2 (germline): LNHDA, SQIVND (reference sequence). CDR3 in DNA: TGTGCCAGTAGTACGGGGATCCCAGAGACCCAGTACTTC. Its translation is CASSTGIPETQYF. Full variable domain (rest looked up from reference TRBV19 and TRBJ2-5): DGGITQSPKYLFRKEGQNVTLSCEQNLNHDAMYWYRQDPGQGLRLIYYSQIVNDFQKGDIAEGYSVSREKKESFPLTVTSAQKNPTAFYLCASSTGIPETQYFGPGTRLLVL.

The chain has TRBV5-1 and TRBJ1-1, with D unclear. CDR1 is SGHRS, CDR2 YFSETQ, per germline. This CDR3 contains 14 residues. Between the trimmed V and J ends, which lost 3 bases and 1 base, there was a span of 10 bases. The CDR3 nucleotides are TGCGCCAGCAGCTCCGCGGGCCCGAACACTGAAGCTTTCTTT. This codes for CASSSAGPNTEAFF.

V and J are TRBV12-5 and TRBJ2-7, with 12 bases aligning to TRBD2. CDR3 length: 16 amino acids. Trimming took 4 bases from V and 4 from J; bases not matched to a gene: 8. Germline lookup yields CDR1 LGHNT and CDR2 FRNRAP. The chain's CDR3 is CASGSYRLAGAYEQYF. CDR3 nucleotides: TGTGCTAGTGGTTCCTACCGACTAGCGGGAGCATACGAGCAGTACTTC. The whole variable domain, filled in from reference TRBV12-5 and TRBJ2-7, reads DARVTQTPRHKVTEMGQEVTMRCQPILGHNTVFWYRQTMMQGLELLAYFRNRAPLDDSGMPKDRFSAEMPDATLATLKIQPSEPRDSAVYFCASGSYRLAGAYEQYFGPGTRLTVT.

The CDR3 spells CASGMTGANTEAFF. Written as DNA, the CDR3 is TGTGCCAGCGGAATGACAGGGGCGAACACTGAAGCTTTCTTT. The genes are TRBV25-1 and TRBJ1-1, with TRBD1 matching over 8 bases. The germline gives CDR1 MGHDK, CDR2 SYGVNS. The CDR3 is made up of 14 amino acids. Trimming removed 8 bases from V and 1 base from J; junction bases left unmatched: 6. Full variable domain (rest looked up from reference TRBV25-1 and TRBJ1-1): EADIYQTPRYLVIGTGKKITLECSQTMGHDKMYWYQQDPGMELHLIHYSYGVNSTEKGDLSSESTVSRIRTEHFPLTLESARPSHTSQYLCASGMTGANTEAFFGQGTRLTVV.

This chain connects TRBV2 to TRBJ2-1, with 11 bases matching TRBD2. CDR1 SNHLY and CDR2 FYNNEI come from the germline V gene. Trimming cost V 6 bases and J 9 bases; bases outside gene matches: 7. This CDR3 spans 14 amino acids. CDR3 DNA: TGTGCCAGCAGGCCGGGACTAGCGGCGGTTGAGCAGTTCTTC. This encodes CASRPGLAAVEQFF.

The gene calls are TRBV4-1 and TRBJ1-6; D unclear. The germline CDR1 and CDR2 sequences are MGHRA and YSYEKL. Trimming left V 3 bases short and J 7 bases short, with 4 bases between. This CDR3 contains 12 residues. In nucleotides, the CDR3 is TGCGCCAGCAGCCAGGCAAATTCACCCCTCCACTTT. This gives the protein CASSQANSPLHF.

The gene calls are TRBV28 and TRBJ1-4; 9 bases fit TRBD1. The V segment lost 2 bases and the J segment 5 bases; nucleotides outside the gene matches: 9. CDR3 length: 17 residues. Per the germline V gene, CDR1 is MDHEN and CDR2 is SYDVKM. The DNA of the CDR3 is TGTGCCAGCAGTTTAGGAGGACAGGGGTCATCAAATGAAAAACTGTTTTTT. Protein sequence: CASSLGGQGSSNEKLFF.

V gene TRBV4-2 combines with J gene TRBJ2-7; possibly TRBD1 for D (6 bases). The germline CDR1 and CDR2 sequences are LGHNA and YNFKEQ. V shed 0 bases and J shed 4 bases, with 13 bases lying between them. This CDR3 is built from 15 residues. The CDR3 coding sequence is TGTGCCAGCAGCCAAGATAGGACAGCCCTATACGAGCAGTACTTC. Translated, it gives CASSQDRTALYEQYF.

V and J are TRBV27 and TRBJ2-6; D uncertain. Germline V CDR1 and CDR2: MNHEY, SMNVEV (reference sequence). The germline V and J ends were trimmed by 9 bases and 1 base, with 4 bases remaining between them. The CDR3 extends over 12 amino acids. The CDR3: CASRSGANVLTF. The CDR3 region has the DNA TGTGCCAGTCGTTCTGGGGCCAACGTCCTGACTTTC. Based on the CDR3 plus reference TRBV27 and TRBJ2-6, the full variable domain is EAQVTQNPRYLITVTGKKLTVTCSQNMNHEYMSWYRQDPGLGLRQIYYSMNVEVTDKGDVPEGYKVSRKEKRNFPLILESPSPNQTSLYFCASRSGANVLTFGAGSRLTVL.

The chain combines TRBV28 with TRBJ1-3; 7 bases match TRBD1. The germline V gene has CDR1 MDHEN and CDR2 SYDVKM. The CDR3 extends over 15 amino acids. After removal of 9 bases from V and 0 bases from J, the junction contained 8 bases not matched to a gene. CDR3 DNA sequence: TGTGCCAGTGAGGACAGGCCCTTCTCTGGAAACACCATATATTTT. Amino acid sequence: CASEDRPFSGNTIYF. The whole variable domain, remainder taken from reference TRBV28 and TRBJ1-3, is DVKVTQSSRYLVKRTGEKVFLECVQDMDHENMFWYRQDPGLGLRLIYFSYDVKMKEKGDIPEGYSVSREKKERFSLILESASTNQTSMYLCASEDRPFSGNTIYFGEGSWLTVV.

The chain couples TRBV14 to TRBJ2-7; no clear D gene. CDR1 SGHDN and CDR2 FVKESK come from the germline V gene. V was cut by 3 bases and J by 4 bases, with 7 bases left in between. The CDR3 loop spans 12 amino acids. CDR3 protein: CASSHSPYEQYF. For the CDR3, the DNA is TGTGCCAGCAGCCATAGCCCGTACGAGCAGTACTTC. The whole variable domain, filled in from reference TRBV14 and TRBJ2-7, reads EAGVTQFPSHSVIEKGQTVTLRCDPISGHDNLYWYRRVMGKEIKFLLHFVKESKQDESGMPNNRFLAERTGGTYSTLKVQPAELEDSGVYFCASSHSPYEQYFGPGTRLTVT.

The chain couples TRBV14 to TRBJ1-1; unclear D gene. Trimming shortened V by 4 bases and J by 10 bases, and 13 bases separated the two germline ends. The CDR3 is 12 amino acids. The V gene's germline CDR1 is SGHDN and CDR2 FVKESK. The CDR3 nucleotides read TGTGCCAGCAGCCTCCACCGGGTCAGAGCTTTCTTT. It specifies CASSLHRVRAFF.

The chain joins TRBV7-9 to TRBJ2-5; 7 bases line up with TRBD2. V lost 1 base, J lost 1 base, and 6 bases stayed unmatched. This CDR3 has 16 amino acids. The germline gives CDR1 SEHNR, CDR2 FQNEAQ (reference sequence). CDR3 amino acids: CASSLEAGVGQETQYF. For the CDR3, the DNA is TGTGCCAGCAGCTTAGAGGCGGGAGTGGGCCAAGAGACCCAGTACTTC.

V usage is TRBV21-1 and J usage is TRBJ2-3; TRBD1, the table's D call, was not compared with the DNA. TRBV21-1 is a pseudogene locus. There are 20 residues in the CDR3. CDR3 in amino acids: CASSNTGRGRCKGGTDTQYF. CDR3 nucleotides: TGTGCCAGCAGCAATACCGGCAGGGGGCGTTGTAAAGGAGGCACAGATACGCAGTATTTT.

The chain carries TRBV14 and TRBJ2-1; D is uncertain. Germline CDR1 is SGHDN and CDR2 is FVKESK. V lost 0 bases and J lost 7, with 7 bases in between. This CDR3 is built from 13 residues. CDR3 coding DNA: TGTGCCAGCAGCCAAGATCTAGGTAATGAGCAGTTCTTC. The encoded protein is CASSQDLGNEQFF.

The V gene is TRBV27, the J gene TRBJ2-3; 7 bases fit TRBD2. The CDR3 contains 15 residues. V trimming: 10 bases; J trimming: 1 base; junction bases outside the gene matches: 11. From germline, CDR1 is MNHEY and CDR2 SMNVEV (reference sequence). The CDR3 DNA is TGTGCCACCACCGGGGAGGGCCTGGGCACAGATACGCAGTATTTT. It translates to CATTGEGLGTDTQYF.

The rearrangement joins TRBV7-2 to TRBJ1-5, with D uncertain. The CDR3 loop spans 12 amino acids. Per the germline V gene, CDR1 is SGHTA and CDR2 is FQGNSA. Trimming removed 4 bases from V and 6 bases from J, with 7 bases in between. For the CDR3, the DNA is TGTGCCAGCAGCTCCGGGGTTCAGCCCCAGCATTTT. It specifies CASSSGVQPQHF. Full variable domain (outside the CDR3, taken from reference TRBV7-2 and TRBJ1-5): GAGVSQSPSNKVTEKGKDVELRCDPISGHTALYWYRQSLGQGLEFLIYFQGNSAPDKSGLPSDRFSAERTGGSVSTLTIQRTQQEDSAVYLCASSSGVQPQHFGDGTRLSIL.